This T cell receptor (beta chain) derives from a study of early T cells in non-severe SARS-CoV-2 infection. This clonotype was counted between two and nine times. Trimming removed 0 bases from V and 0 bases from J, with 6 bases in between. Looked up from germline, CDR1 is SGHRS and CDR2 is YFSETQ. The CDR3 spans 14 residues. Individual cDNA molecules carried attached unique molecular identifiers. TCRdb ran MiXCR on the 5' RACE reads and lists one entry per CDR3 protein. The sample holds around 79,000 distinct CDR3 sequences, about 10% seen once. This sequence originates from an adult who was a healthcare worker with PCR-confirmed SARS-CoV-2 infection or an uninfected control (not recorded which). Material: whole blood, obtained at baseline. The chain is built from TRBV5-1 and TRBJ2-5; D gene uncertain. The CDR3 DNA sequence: TGCGCCAGCAGCTTGGATCCGAACCAAGAGACCCAGTACTTC. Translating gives CASSLDPNQETQYF.